This T cell receptor (beta chain) appears in the sequencing data of a study of T cell responses to AZD1222 COVID-19 vaccine. About the research overall: Second-dose groups at about 4 or about 12 weeks were pooled.

Per germline, CDR1 SGHRS and CDR2 YFSETQ. This CDR3 comprises 16 residues. V lost 3 bases, J lost 5 bases, and 11 bases stayed unmatched. This table comes from immunoSEQ multiplex PCR, and its TCRdb copy is limited to in-frame clones, with some not included. The table lists about 130,000 clones, 75% to 90% of them singletons. This specimen consisted of peripheral blood, obtained on day 0 of AZD1222 vaccination. The chain uses TRBV5-1 and TRBJ1-1, with 9 positions matching TRBD1. The source of this sequence is an adult in good health. The CDR3 sequence is CASSSSGWTGETEAFF. The CDR3 nucleotides read TGCGCCAGCAGCTCCTCGGGCTGGACAGGGGAAACTGAAGCTTTCTTT.